This T cell receptor beta chain was sequenced for a study of blood T cell repertoires in COVID-19. This clone turned up a few times. This CDR3 has 15 amino acids. The ends were cut back, 3 bases at V and 1 base at J, with 12 bases in the middle. Germline CDR1 is KGHSH and CDR2 is LQKENI. Sequencing used immunoSEQ multiplex PCR; TCRdb keeps in-frame clones, though not all of them. The table has 100,000 to 150,000 clones, around four fifths seen once. Sequencing was carried out using peripheral blood. The V and J genes are TRBV18 and TRBJ2-5; possibly TRBD2 for D (5 bases). This receptor was identified in a man in his fifties or sixties with acute or convalescent COVID-19. The DNA for the CDR3 is TGTGCCAGCTCACCCCAAGAGGGTCTCCAAGAGACCCAGTACTTC. Translated, it gives CASSPQEGLQETQYF.